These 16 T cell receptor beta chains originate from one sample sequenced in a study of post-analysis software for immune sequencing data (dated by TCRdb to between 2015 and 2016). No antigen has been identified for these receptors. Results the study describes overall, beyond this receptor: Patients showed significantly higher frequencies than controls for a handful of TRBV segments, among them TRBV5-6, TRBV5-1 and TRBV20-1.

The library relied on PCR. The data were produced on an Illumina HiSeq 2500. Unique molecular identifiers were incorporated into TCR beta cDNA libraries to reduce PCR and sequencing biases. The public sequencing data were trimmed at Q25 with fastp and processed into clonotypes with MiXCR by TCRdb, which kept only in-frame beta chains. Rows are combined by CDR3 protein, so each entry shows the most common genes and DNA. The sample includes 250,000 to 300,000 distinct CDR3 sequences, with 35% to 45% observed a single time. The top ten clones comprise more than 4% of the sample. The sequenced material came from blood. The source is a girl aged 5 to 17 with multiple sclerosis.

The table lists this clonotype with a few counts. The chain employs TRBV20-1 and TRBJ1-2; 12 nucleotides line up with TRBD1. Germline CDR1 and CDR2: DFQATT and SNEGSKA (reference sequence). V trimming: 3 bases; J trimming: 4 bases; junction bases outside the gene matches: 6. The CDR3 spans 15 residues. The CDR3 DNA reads TGCAGTGCTAGCCCGGGACAGGGGGCGGCCTATGGCTACACCTTC. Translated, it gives CSASPGQGAAYGYTF.

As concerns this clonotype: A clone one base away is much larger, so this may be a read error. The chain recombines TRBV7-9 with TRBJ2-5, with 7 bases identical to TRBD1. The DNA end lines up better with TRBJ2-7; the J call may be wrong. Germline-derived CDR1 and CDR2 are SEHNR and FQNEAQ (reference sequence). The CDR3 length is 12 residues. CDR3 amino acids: CAAGQEVDEQYF. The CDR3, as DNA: TGTGCCGCAGGACAGGAAGTAGACGAGCAGTACTTC.

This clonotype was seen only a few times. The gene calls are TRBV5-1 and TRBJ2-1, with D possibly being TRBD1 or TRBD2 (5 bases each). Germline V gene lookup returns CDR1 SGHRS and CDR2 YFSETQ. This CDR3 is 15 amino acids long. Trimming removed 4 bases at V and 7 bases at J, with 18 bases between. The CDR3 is CASSGVGAEGNEQFF. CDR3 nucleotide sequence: TGCGCCAGCAGCGGAGTCGGGGCTGAGGGTAATGAGCAGTTCTTC.

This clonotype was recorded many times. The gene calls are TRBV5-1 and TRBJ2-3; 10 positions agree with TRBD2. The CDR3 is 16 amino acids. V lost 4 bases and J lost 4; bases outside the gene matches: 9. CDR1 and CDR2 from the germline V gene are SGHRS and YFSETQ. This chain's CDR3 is CASSGGTSVPPDTQYF. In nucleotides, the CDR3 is TGCGCCAGCAGCGGGGGGACTAGCGTCCCTCCAGATACGCAGTATTTT. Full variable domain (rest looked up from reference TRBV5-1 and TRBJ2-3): KAGVTQTPRYLIKTRGQQVTLSCSPISGHRSVSWYQQTPGQGLQFLFEYFSETQRNKGNFPGRFSGRQFSNSRSEMNVSTLELGDSALYLCASSGGTSVPPDTQYFGPGTRLTVL.

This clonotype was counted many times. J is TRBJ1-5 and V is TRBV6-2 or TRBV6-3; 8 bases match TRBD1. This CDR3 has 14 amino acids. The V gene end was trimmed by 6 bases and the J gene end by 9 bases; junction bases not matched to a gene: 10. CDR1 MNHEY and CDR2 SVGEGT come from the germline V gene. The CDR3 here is CASRGRDRNGPQHF. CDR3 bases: TGTGCCAGCAGGGGCAGGGACAGGAATGGGCCCCAGCATTTT.

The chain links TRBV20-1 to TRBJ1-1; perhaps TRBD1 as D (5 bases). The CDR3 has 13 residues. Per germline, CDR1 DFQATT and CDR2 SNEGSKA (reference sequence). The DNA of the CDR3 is TGCAGGGGGATCGGGGTCAGGGACACTGAAGCTTTCTTT. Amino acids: CRGIGVRDTEAFF.

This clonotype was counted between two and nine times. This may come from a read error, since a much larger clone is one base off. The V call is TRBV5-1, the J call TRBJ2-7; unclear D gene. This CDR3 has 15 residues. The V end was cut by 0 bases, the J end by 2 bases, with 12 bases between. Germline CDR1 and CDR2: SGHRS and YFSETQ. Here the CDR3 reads CASSLDIASTYEQYF. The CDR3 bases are TGCGCCAGCAGCTTGGACATTGCAAGCACCTACGAGCAGTACTTC.

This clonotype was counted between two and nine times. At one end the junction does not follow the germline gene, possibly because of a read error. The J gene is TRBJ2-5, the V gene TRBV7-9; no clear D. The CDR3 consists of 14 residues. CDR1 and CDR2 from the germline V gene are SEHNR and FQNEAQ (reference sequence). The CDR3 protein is CASSLARYQEPQYF. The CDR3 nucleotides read TGTGCCAGCAGCTTAGCCAGATACCAAGAGCCCCAGTACTTC.

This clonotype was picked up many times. Here the CDR3 reads CASRRQGTSDGYTF. CDR3 coding DNA: TGTGCCAGCAGACGCCAGGGGACGTCGGATGGCTACACCTTC. This sequence joins TRBV7-3 and TRBJ1-2; TRBD1 is a possible D gene (6 bases). V was pared by 6 bases and J by 6 bases, with 17 bases between. Germline CDR1 reads SGHTA; CDR2 reads FQGTGA. The CDR3 has 14 amino acids.

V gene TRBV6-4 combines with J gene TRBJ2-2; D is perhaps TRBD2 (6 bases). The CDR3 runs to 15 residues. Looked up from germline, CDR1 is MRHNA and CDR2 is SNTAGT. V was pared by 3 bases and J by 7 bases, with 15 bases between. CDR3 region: CASSEDHGGNGELFF. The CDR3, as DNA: TGTGCCAGCAGTGAAGATCACGGGGGAAACGGGGAGCTGTTTTTT.

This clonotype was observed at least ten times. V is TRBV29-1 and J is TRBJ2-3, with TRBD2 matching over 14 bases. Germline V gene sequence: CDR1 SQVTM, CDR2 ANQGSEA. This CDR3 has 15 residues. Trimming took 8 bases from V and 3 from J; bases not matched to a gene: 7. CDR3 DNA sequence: TGCAGCACTAAGACTAGCGGGGGGGCAACAGATACGCAGTATTTT. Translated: CSTKTSGGATDTQYF.

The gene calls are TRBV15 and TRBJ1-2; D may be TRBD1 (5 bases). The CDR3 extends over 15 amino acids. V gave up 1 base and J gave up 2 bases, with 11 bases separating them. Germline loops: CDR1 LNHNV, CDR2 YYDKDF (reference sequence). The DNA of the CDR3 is TGTGCCACCAGCAGAGTATCGGGACGGAACTATGGCTACACCTTC. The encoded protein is CATSRVSGRNYGYTF.

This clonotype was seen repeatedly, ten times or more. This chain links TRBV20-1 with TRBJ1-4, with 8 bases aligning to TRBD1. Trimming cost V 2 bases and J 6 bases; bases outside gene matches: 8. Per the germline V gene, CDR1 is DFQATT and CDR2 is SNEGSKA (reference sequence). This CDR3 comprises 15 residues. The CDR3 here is CSARPDRDLHEKLFF. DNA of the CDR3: TGCAGTGCTAGACCGGACAGGGACCTCCATGAAAAACTGTTTTTT.

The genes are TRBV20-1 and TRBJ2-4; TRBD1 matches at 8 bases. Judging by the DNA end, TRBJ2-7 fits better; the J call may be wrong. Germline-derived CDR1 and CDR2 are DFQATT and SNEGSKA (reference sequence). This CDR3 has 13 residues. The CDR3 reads CSARDREHYEQYF. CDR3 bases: TGCAGTGCTAGGGACAGGGAACACTACGAGCAGTACTTC.

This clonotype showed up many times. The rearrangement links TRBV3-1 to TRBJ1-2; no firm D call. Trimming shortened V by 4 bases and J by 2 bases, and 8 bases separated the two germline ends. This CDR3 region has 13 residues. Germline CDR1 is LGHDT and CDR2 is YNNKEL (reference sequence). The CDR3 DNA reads TGTGCCAGCAGCCGAAAGGCGAACTATGGCTACACCTTC. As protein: CASSRKANYGYTF.

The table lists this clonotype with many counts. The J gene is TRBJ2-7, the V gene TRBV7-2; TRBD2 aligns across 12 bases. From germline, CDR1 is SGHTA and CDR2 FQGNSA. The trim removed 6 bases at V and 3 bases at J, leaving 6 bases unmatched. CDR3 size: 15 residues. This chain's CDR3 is CASSKRLAGDYEQYF. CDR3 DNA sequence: TGTGCCAGCAGTAAGAGACTAGCGGGGGACTACGAGCAGTACTTC.